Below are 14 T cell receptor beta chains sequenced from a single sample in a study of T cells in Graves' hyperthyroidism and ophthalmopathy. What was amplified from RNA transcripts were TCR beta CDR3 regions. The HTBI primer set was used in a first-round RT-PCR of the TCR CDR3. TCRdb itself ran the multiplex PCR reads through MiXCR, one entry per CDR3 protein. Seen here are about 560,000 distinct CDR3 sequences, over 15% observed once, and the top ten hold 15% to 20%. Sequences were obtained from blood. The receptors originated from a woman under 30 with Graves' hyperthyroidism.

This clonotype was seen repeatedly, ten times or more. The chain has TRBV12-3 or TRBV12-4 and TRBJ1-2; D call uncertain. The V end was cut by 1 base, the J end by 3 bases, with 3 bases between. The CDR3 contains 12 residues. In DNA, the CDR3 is TGTGCCAGCAGTTTAGGTCACTATGGCTACACCTTC. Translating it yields CASSLGHYGYTF.

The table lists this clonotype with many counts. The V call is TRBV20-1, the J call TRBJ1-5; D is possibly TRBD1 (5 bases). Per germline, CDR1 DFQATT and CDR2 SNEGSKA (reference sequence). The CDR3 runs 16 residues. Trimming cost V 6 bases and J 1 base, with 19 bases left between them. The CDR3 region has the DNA TGCAGTGCGCCGCTAAGGGGCGGGTGGAGCAATCAGCCCCAGCATTTT. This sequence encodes CSAPLRGGWSNQPQHF.

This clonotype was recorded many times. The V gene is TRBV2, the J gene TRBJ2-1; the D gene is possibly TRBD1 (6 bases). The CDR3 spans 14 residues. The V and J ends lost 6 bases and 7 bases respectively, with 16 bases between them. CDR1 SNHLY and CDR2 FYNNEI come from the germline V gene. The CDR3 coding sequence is TGTGCCAGCAGCGCGAGGACAGCCTTAAATGAGCAGTTCTTC. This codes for CASSARTALNEQFF. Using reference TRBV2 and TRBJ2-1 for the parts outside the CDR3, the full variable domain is EPEVTQTPSHQVTQMGQEVILRCVPISNHLYFYWYRQILGQKVEFLVSFYNNEISEKSEIFDDQFSVERPDGSNFTLKIRSTKLEDSAMYFCASSARTALNEQFFGPGTRLTVL.

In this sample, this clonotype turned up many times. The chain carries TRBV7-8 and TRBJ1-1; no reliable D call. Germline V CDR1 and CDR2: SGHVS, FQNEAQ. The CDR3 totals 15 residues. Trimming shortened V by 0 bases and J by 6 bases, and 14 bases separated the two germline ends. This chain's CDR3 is CASSLAPSSIPEAFF. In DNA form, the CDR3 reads TGTGCCAGCAGCTTAGCGCCAAGCTCCATCCCTGAAGCTTTCTTT.

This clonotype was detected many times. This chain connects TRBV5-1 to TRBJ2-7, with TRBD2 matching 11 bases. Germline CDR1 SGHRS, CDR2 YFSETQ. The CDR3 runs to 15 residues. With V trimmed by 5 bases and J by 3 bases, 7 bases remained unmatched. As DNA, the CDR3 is TGCGCCAGCAGTCCGGGACTAGCGGCTTTCTACGAGCAGTACTTC. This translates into CASSPGLAAFYEQYF.

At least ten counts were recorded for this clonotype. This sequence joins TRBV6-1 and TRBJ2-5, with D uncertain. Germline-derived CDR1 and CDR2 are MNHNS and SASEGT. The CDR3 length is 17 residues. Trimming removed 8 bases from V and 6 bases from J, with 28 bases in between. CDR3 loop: CASGSDSAGSPVQTQYF. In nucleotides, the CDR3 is TGTGCCAGCGGGTCCGACTCCGCTGGTTCCCCCGTGCAGACCCAGTACTTC.

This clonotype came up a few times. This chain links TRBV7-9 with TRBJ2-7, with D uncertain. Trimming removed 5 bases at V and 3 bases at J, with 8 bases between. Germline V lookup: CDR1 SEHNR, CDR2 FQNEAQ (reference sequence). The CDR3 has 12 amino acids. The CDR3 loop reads CASSHILYEQYF. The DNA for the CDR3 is TGTGCCAGCAGCCATATACTCTACGAGCAGTACTTC.

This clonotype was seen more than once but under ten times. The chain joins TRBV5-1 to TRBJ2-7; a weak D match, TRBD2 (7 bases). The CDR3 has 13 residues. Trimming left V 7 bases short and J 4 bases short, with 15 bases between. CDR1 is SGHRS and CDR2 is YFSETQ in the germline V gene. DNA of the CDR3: TGCGCCAGCGGCCTGGGGGGGCGGTACGAGCAGTACTTC. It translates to CASGLGGRYEQYF.

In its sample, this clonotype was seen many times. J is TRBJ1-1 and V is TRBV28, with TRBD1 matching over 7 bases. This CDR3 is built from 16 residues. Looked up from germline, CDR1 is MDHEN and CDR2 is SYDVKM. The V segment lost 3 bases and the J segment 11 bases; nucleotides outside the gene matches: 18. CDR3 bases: TGTGCCAGCAGTTTGCAACCCGGGACAGCCGTCGTTAACGCTTTCTTT. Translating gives CASSLQPGTAVVNAFF. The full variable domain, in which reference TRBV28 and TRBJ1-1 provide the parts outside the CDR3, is DVKVTQSSRYLVKRTGEKVFLECVQDMDHENMFWYRQDPGLGLRLIYFSYDVKMKEKGDIPEGYSVSREKKERFSLILESASTNQTSMYLCASSLQPGTAVVNAFFGQGTRLTVV.

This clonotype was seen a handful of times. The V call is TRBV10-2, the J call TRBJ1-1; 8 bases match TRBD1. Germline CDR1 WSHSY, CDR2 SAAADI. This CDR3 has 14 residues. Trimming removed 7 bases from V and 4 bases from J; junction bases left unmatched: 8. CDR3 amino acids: CASNKQGEATEAFF. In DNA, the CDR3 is TGCGCCAGCAATAAACAGGGGGAGGCCACTGAAGCTTTCTTT.

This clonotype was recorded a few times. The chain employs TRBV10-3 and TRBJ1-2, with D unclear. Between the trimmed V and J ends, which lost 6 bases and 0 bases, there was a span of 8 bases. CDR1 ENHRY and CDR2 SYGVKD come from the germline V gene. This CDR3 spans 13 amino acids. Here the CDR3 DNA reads TGTGCCATCAGGGACGGAGCTAACTATGGCTACACCTTC. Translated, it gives CAIRDGANYGYTF.

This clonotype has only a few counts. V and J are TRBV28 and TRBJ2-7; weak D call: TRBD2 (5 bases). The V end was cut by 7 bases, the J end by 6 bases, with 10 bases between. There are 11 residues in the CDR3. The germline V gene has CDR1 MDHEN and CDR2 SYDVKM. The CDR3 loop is CASMWEREQYF. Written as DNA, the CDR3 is TGTGCCAGCATGTGGGAGCGCGAGCAGTACTTC.

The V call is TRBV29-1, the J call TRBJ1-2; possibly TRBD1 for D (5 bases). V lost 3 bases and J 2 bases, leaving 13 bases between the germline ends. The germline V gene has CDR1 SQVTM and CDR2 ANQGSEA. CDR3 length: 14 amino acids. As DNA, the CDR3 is TGCAGCGTTGACGGGGCCGACGGCAACTATGGCTACACCTTC. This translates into CSVDGADGNYGYTF.

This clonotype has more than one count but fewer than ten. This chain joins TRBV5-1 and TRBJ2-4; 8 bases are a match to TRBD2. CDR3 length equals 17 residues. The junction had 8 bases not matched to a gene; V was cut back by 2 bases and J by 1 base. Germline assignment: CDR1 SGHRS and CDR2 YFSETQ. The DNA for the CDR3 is TGCGCCAGCAGCTTATTACTAGCGGCCGGGGCCAAAAACATTCAGTACTTC. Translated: CASSLLLAAGAKNIQYF. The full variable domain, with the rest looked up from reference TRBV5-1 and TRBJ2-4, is KAGVTQTPRYLIKTRGQQVTLSCSPISGHRSVSWYQQTPGQGLQFLFEYFSETQRNKGNFPGRFSGRQFSNSRSEMNVSTLELGDSALYLCASSLLLAAGAKNIQYFGAGTRLSVL.